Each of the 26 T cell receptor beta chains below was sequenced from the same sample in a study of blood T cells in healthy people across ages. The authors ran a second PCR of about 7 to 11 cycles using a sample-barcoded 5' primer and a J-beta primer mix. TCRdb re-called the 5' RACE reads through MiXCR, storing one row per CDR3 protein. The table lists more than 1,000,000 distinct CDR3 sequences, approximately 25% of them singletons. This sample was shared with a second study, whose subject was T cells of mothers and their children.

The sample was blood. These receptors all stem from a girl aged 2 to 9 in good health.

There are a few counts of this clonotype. This CDR3 reads CASSQTTSGELQETQYF. The CDR3 DNA reads TGCGCCAGCAGCCAAACCACTAGCGGGGAACTCCAAGAGACCCAGTACTTC. The rearrangement uses TRBV4-1 and TRBJ2-5; 10 positions agree with TRBD2. V shed 2 bases, J shed 1 base, and the junction held 7 bases outside the gene matches. Per germline, CDR1 MGHRA and CDR2 YSYEKL. The CDR3 sequence is 17 residues long.

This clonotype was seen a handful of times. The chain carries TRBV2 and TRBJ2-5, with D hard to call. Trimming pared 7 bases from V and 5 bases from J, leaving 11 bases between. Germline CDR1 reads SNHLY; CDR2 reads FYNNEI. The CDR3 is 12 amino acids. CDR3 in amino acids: CASTSVGETQYF. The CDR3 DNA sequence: TGTGCCAGCACTTCAGTGGGGGAGACCCAGTACTTC.

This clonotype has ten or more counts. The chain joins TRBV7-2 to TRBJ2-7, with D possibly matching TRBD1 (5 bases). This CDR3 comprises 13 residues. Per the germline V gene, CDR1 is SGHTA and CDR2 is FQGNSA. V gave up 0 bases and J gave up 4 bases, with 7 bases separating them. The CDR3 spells CASSLAQGYEQYF. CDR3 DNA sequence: TGTGCCAGCAGCTTAGCGCAGGGTTACGAGCAGTACTTC.

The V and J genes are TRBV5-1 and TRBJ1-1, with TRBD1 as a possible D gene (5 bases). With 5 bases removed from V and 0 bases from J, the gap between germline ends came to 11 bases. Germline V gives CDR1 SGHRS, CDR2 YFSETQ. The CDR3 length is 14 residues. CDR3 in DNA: TGCGCCAGCAGAGGGGACTACCTGAACACTGAAGCTTTCTTT. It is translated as CASRGDYLNTEAFF.

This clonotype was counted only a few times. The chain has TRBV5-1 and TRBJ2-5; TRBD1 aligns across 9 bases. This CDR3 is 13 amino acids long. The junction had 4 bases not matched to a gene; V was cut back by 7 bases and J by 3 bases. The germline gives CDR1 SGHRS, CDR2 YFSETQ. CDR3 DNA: TGCGCCAGCGGGACAGGGAGTGAAGAGACCCAGTACTTC. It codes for CASGTGSEETQYF.

In DNA, the CDR3 is TGTGCCAGCAGTCCACTTCCAGGTCTGAGTGAAGCTTTCTTT. Its protein is CASSPLPGLSEAFF. The chain recombines TRBV27 with TRBJ1-1; D uncertain. This CDR3 is built from 14 residues. V lost 5 bases, J lost 7 bases, and 17 bases lay in between. CDR1 is MNHEY and CDR2 is SMNVEV in the germline V gene (reference sequence).

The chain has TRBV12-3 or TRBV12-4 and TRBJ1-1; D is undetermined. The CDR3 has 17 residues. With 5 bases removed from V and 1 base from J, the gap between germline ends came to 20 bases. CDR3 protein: CASSLHPKRNPNTEAFF. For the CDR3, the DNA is TGTGCCAGCAGTCTCCATCCCAAGAGGAATCCGAACACTGAAGCTTTCTTT.

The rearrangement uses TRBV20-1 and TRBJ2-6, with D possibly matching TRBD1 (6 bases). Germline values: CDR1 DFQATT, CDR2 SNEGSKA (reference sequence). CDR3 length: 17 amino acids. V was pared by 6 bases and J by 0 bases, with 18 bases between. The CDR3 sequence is CSAELRDTASGANVLTF. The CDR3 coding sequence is TGCAGTGCCGAACTCCGGGACACCGCCTCTGGGGCCAACGTCCTGACTTTC.

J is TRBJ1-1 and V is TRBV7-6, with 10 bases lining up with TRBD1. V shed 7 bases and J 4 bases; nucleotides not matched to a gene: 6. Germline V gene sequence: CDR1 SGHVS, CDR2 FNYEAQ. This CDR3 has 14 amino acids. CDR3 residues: CASKEDRGTTEAFF. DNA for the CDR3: TGTGCCAGCAAAGAGGACAGGGGGACCACTGAAGCTTTCTTT.

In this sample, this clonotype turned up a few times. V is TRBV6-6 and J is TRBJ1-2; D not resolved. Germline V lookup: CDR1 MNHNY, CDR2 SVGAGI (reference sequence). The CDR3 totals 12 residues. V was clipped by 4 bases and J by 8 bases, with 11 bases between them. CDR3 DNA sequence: TGTGCCAGCAGTTCTCCGAATGGAGGCTACACCTTC. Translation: CASSSPNGGYTF.

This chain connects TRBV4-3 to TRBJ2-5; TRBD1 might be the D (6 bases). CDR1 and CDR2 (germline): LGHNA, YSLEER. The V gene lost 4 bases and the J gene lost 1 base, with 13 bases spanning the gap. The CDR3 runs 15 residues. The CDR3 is CASSPIGGPQETQYF. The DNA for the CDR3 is TGCGCCAGCAGCCCTATAGGGGGACCCCAAGAGACCCAGTACTTC.

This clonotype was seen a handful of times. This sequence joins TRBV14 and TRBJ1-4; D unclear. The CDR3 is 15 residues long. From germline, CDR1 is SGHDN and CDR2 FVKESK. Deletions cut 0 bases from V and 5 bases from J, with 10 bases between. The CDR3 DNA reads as TGTGCCAGCAGCCAAGATCAATCCGGGAATGAAAAACTGTTTTTT. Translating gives CASSQDQSGNEKLFF.

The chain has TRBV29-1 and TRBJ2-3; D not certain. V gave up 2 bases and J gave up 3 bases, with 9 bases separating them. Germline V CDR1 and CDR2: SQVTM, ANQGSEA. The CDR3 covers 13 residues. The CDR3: CSVELSNTDTQYF. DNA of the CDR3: TGCAGCGTTGAACTCTCGAATACAGATACGCAGTATTTT.

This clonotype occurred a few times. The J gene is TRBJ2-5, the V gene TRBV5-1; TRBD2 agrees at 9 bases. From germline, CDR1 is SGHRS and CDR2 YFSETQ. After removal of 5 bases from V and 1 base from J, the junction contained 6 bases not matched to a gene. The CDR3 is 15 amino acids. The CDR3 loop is CASRGSGSPQETQYF. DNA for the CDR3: TGCGCCAGCAGGGGTAGCGGGAGCCCCCAAGAGACCCAGTACTTC.

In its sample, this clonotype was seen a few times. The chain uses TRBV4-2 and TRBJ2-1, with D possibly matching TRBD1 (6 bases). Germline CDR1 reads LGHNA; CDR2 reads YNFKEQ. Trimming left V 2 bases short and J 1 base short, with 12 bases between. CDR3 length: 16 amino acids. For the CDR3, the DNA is TGTGCCAGCAGCCAAAGCTCTACAGGGTCCTACAATGAGCAGTTCTTC. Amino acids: CASSQSSTGSYNEQFF.

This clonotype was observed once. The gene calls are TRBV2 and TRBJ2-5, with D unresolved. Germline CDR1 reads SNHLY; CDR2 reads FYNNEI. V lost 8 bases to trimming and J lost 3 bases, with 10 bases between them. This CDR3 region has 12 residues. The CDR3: CASGTVKETQYF. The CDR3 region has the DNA TGTGCCAGCGGAACGGTTAAAGAGACCCAGTACTTC.

The CDR3: CAISPGQGAYGYTF. DNA for the CDR3: TGTGCCATCAGTCCGGGACAGGGGGCGTATGGCTACACCTTC. The rearrangement links TRBV10-3 to TRBJ1-2, with TRBD1 identical over 12 bases. V shed 5 bases, J shed 5 bases, and the junction held 3 bases outside the gene matches. The CDR3 loop spans 14 amino acids. Germline CDR1 ENHRY, CDR2 SYGVKD.

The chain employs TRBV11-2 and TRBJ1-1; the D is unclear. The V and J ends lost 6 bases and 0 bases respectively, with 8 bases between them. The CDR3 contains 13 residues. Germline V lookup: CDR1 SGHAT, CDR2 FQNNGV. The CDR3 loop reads CASRDRVNTEAFF. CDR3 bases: TGTGCCAGCAGGGATAGAGTGAACACTGAAGCTTTCTTT.

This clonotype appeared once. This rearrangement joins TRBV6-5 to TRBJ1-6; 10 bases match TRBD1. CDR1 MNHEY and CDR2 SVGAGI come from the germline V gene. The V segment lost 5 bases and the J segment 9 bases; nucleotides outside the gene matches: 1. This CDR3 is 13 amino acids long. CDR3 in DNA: TGTGCCAGCAGTGGACAGGGGGGTTCACCCCTCCACTTT. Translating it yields CASSGQGGSPLHF.

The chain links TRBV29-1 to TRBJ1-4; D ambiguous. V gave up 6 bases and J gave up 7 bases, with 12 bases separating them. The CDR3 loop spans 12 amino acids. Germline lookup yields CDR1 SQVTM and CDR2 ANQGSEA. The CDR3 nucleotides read TGCAGCGTAGCAGAGGGAGGTGAAAAACTGTTTTTT. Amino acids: CSVAEGGEKLFF.

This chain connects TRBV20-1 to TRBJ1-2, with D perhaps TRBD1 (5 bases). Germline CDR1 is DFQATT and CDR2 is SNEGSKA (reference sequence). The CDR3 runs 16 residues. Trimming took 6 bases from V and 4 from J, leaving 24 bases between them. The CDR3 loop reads CSAEGISGRECYGYTF. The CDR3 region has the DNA TGCAGTGCCGAGGGGATCTCGGGCAGGGAATGCTATGGCTACACCTTC.

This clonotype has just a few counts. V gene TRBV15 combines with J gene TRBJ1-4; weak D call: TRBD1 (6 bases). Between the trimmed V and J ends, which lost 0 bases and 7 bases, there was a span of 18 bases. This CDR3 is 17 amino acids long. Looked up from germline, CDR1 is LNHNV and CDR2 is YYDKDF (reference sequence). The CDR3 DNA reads TGTGCCACCAGCAGAGATTCAGTACGGCAGGGGAGTGAAAAACTGTTTTTT. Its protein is CATSRDSVRQGSEKLFF.

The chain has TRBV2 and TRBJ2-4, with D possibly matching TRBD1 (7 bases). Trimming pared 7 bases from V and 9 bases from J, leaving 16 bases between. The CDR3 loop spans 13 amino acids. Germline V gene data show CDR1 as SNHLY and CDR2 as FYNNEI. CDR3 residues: CASMEGASGIQYF. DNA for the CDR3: TGTGCCAGCATGGAGGGGGCCTCAGGCATTCAGTACTTC.

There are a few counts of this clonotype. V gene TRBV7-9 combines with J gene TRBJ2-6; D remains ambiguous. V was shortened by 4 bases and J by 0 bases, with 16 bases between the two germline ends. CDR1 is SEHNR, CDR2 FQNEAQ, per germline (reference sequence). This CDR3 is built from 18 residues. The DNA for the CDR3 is TGTGCCAGCAGCTCGTCTAGGGCAGCATTCTCTGGGGCCAACGTCCTGACTTTC. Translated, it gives CASSSSRAAFSGANVLTF.

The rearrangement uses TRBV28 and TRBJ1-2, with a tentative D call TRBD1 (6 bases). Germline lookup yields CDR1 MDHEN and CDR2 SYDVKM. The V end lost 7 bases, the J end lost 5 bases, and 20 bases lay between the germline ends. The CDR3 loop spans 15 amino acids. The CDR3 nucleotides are TGTGCCAGCAACACCGACTTGGGGGCGCGATATGGCTACACCTTC. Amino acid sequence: CASNTDLGARYGYTF.

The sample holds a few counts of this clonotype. The CDR3: CASRVNRVKETQYF. The DNA for the CDR3 is TGTGCCAGCAGGGTGAACAGGGTCAAAGAGACCCAGTACTTC. V and J are TRBV28 and TRBJ2-5; D perhaps matches TRBD1 (6 bases). The CDR3 runs to 14 residues. In germline, CDR1 is MDHEN, CDR2 SYDVKM. The V gene lost 6 bases and the J gene lost 3 bases, with 14 bases spanning the gap.